These 18 T cell receptor beta chains were sequenced from one sample in a study of OX40 agonist ivuxolimab in advanced cancers. Data came from immunoSEQ multiplex PCR; TCRdb stores just in-frame clones and leaves some out. This table holds 30,000 to 45,000 clones, 86% found once. The specimen was CD4+ or CD8+ T cells sorted from blood, collected in a trial of the OX40 agonist ivuxolimab. These receptors were collected from an adult with an advanced solid tumor such as melanoma, head and neck, liver or kidney cancer.

This clone was counted only a few times. V is TRBV7-9 and J is TRBJ1-4, with TRBD1 identical over 10 bases. Germline V CDR1 and CDR2: SEHNR, FQNEAQ (reference sequence). The CDR3 sequence is 17 residues long. The V and J ends lost 2 bases and 0 bases, in that order; junction bases with no gene match: 3. The chain's CDR3 is CASSLSGQGSTNEKLFF. The CDR3 region has the DNA TGTGCCAGCAGCTTATCGGGACAGGGGTCAACTAATGAAAAACTGTTTTTT.

The rearrangement links TRBV5-6 to TRBJ2-5; D remains unclear. Per the germline V gene, CDR1 is SGHDT and CDR2 is YYEEEE. The CDR3 spans 11 residues. The V end lost 5 bases, the J end lost 5 bases, and 7 bases lay between the germline ends. The CDR3 is CASSFEETQYF. For the CDR3, the DNA is TGTGCCAGCAGTTTCGAGGAGACCCAGTACTTC. Filled out from reference TRBV5-6 and TRBJ2-5, the complete variable domain reads DAGVTQSPTHLIKTRGQQVTLRCSPKSGHDTVSWYQQALGQGPQFIFQYYEEEERQRGNFPDRFSGHQFPNYSSELNVNALLLGDSALYLCASSFEETQYFGPGTRLLVL.

The chain recombines TRBV6-1 with TRBJ1-4, with D possibly matching TRBD1 (5 bases). The CDR3 has 15 amino acids. The germline V gene has CDR1 MNHNS and CDR2 SASEGT. Trimming pared 6 bases from V and 8 bases from J, leaving 19 bases between. The CDR3 coding sequence is TGTGCCAGCAGCCCAATGGCCGGAGGGGAGGAAAAACTGTTTTTT. Encoded protein: CASSPMAGGEEKLFF.

The gene calls are TRBV6-1 and TRBJ1-5, with 9 bases aligning to TRBD1. Germline CDR1 MNHNS, CDR2 SASEGT. The CDR3 length is 15 residues. Trimming took 7 bases from V and 7 from J; bases not matched to a gene: 11. The CDR3 coding sequence is TGTGCCAGCAACCCGACGACAGGGGGTGTCCAGCCCCAGCATTTT. Translated, it gives CASNPTTGGVQPQHF.

The rearrangement links TRBV5-1 to TRBJ2-3; maybe TRBD2 (5 bases). CDR1 and CDR2 from the germline V gene are SGHRS and YFSETQ. There are 13 residues in the CDR3. The ends were cut back, 0 bases at V and 4 bases at J, with 6 bases in the middle. CDR3 region: CASSLGGADTQYF. In DNA, the CDR3 is TGCGCCAGCAGCTTGGGGGGAGCAGATACGCAGTATTTT.

J is TRBJ2-5 and V is TRBV11-2; D is undetermined. Germline V gene lookup returns CDR1 SGHAT and CDR2 FQNNGV. The V and J ends lost 2 bases and 4 bases respectively, with 5 bases between them. CDR3 length: 12 amino acids. CDR3 amino acids: CASSLTRETQYF. In DNA form, the CDR3 reads TGTGCCAGCAGCTTAACCAGAGAGACCCAGTACTTC.

This clone was counted only a few times. This chain uses TRBV25-1 with TRBJ1-2, with TRBD1 matching 7 bases. The CDR3 is made up of 13 amino acids. In germline, CDR1 is MGHDK, CDR2 SYGVNS. Unmatched junction bases numbered 6, after V lost 4 bases and J lost 7 bases. The CDR3 loop reads CASSGDSVSGYTF. The CDR3 nucleotides are TGTGCCAGCAGTGGGGACAGTGTGAGTGGCTACACCTTC.

This clone was seen a single time. The chain carries TRBV7-2 and TRBJ2-6, with a tentative D call TRBD1 (6 bases). There are 15 residues in the CDR3. The V gene lost 4 bases and the J gene lost 4 bases, with 11 bases spanning the gap. The germline V gene encodes CDR1 SGHTA and CDR2 FQGNSA. The CDR3 nucleotides read TGTGCCAGCAGCTCACAGGGTGCCGGGGCCAACGTCCTGACTTTC. The encoded protein is CASSSQGAGANVLTF.

The genes are TRBV6-6 and TRBJ1-3; D perhaps matches TRBD1 (5 bases). V lost 2 bases to trimming and J lost 0 bases, with 11 bases between them. Germline V gene lookup returns CDR1 MNHNY and CDR2 SVGAGI (reference sequence). This CDR3 has 16 amino acids. CDR3 DNA sequence: TGTGCCAGCAGTTACGGGGGAATAGCCTCTGGAAACACCATATATTTT. This translates into CASSYGGIASGNTIYF.

The V and J genes are TRBV18 and TRBJ1-2, with TRBD1 identical over 7 bases. The CDR3 spans 15 residues. The germline gives CDR1 KGHSH, CDR2 LQKENI. V trimming: 3 bases; J trimming: 0 bases; junction bases outside the gene matches: 4. Here the CDR3 reads CASSPGDRANYGYTF. The DNA of the CDR3 is TGTGCCAGCTCACCGGGGGACAGAGCTAACTATGGCTACACCTTC.

The rearrangement joins TRBV15 to TRBJ1-1; D may be TRBD1 (6 bases). Trimming pared 0 bases from V and 0 bases from J, leaving 8 bases between. From germline, CDR1 is LNHNV and CDR2 YYDKDF (reference sequence). The CDR3 extends over 15 amino acids. DNA of the CDR3: TGTGCCACCAGCAGAGATCCAGGGGTGAACACTGAAGCTTTCTTT. This gives the protein CATSRDPGVNTEAFF.

The genes are TRBV5-6 and TRBJ2-2; TRBD2 might be the D (5 bases). Germline values: CDR1 SGHDT, CDR2 YYEEEE. V lost 4 bases, J lost 6 bases, and 19 bases lay in between. CDR3 size: 16 residues. The CDR3 is CASSPPGSRAAGELFF. Written as DNA, the CDR3 is TGTGCCAGCAGCCCCCCAGGAAGTCGAGCGGCCGGGGAGCTGTTTTTT.

The V gene is TRBV9, the J gene TRBJ2-3, with 11 nucleotides matching TRBD2. From germline, CDR1 is SGDLS and CDR2 YYNGEE. This CDR3 spans 15 amino acids. The ends lost 0 bases at V and 5 bases at J; junction bases unmatched: 2. As DNA, the CDR3 is TGTGCCAGCAGCGTAGAACTAGCGGGGGTAGATACGCAGTATTTT. Amino acids: CASSVELAGVDTQYF.

This chain connects TRBV6-4 to TRBJ1-2; TRBD1 matches at 12 bases. In germline, CDR1 is MRHNA, CDR2 SNTAGT. V lost 3 bases, J lost 5 bases, and 7 bases stayed unmatched. The length of the CDR3 is 16 residues. CDR3 DNA sequence: TGTGCCAGCAGTGATACGGGACAGGGGGCTGTTTATGGCTACACCTTC. It is translated as CASSDTGQGAVYGYTF.

This sequence joins TRBV28 and TRBJ1-1; 8 positions agree with TRBD1. There are 17 residues in the CDR3. The ends lost 8 bases at V and 0 bases at J; junction bases unmatched: 14. Germline V CDR1 and CDR2: MDHEN, SYDVKM. CDR3 DNA: TGTGCCAGCTGGAGACTGGGACAGGATAGATTGAACACTGAAGCTTTCTTT. The encoded protein is CASWRLGQDRLNTEAFF.

The J gene is TRBJ2-3, the V gene TRBV5-1; TRBD2 matches at 7 bases. Germline-derived CDR1 and CDR2 are SGHRS and YFSETQ. CDR3 length: 16 residues. The ends lost 0 bases at V and 2 bases at J; junction bases unmatched: 6. CDR3 in amino acids: CASSLGERGHTDTQYF. The CDR3 DNA follows: TGCGCCAGCAGCTTGGGAGAGCGGGGCCACACAGATACGCAGTATTTT.

The gene calls are TRBV7-9 and TRBJ1-6; D is unclear. The CDR3 extends over 14 amino acids. In germline, CDR1 is SEHNR, CDR2 FQNEAQ (reference sequence). The V end was cut by 4 bases, the J end by 14 bases, with 18 bases between. The chain's CDR3 is CASSSGGPAGALHF. In DNA, the CDR3 is TGTGCCAGCAGCTCGGGAGGTCCCGCGGGTGCCCTCCACTTT. Drawing the rest from reference TRBV7-9 and TRBJ1-6, the complete variable domain is DTGVSQNPRHKITKRGQNVTFRCDPISEHNRLYWYRQTLGQGPEFLTYFQNEAQLEKSRLLSDRFSAERPKGSFSTLEIQRTEQGDSAMYLCASSSGGPAGALHFGNGTRLTVT.

CDR3 residues: CASSISPGQAYYEQYF. DNA of the CDR3: TGTGCCAGCAGTATATCCCCGGGACAGGCCTACTACGAGCAGTACTTC. The chain uses TRBV7-2 and TRBJ2-7; TRBD1 matches 8 bases. CDR3 length: 16 residues. V shed 6 bases and J 3 bases; nucleotides not matched to a gene: 13. Germline V gene sequence: CDR1 SGHTA, CDR2 FQGNSA.